One and the same sample provided the 27 T cell receptor beta chains below, sequenced in a study of cytomegalovirus exposure and HLA in healthy donors. Repertoires were generated with immunoSEQ multiplex PCR, while TCRdb's copy carries only in-frame clones and drops some. The repertoire holds around 160,000 clones, with about four fifths as singletons. What was sequenced was PBMCs. The receptor source for this set is a man aged 25-40 years in good health and CMV-seropositive.

V and J are TRBV30 and TRBJ2-7; tentative D call: TRBD2 (5 bases). The CDR3 covers 15 residues. V lost 2 bases, J lost 1 base, and 15 bases lay in between. Germline CDR1 and CDR2: GTSNPN and SVGIG (reference sequence). The chain's CDR3 is CAWSLPGLGSYEQYF. CDR3 in DNA: TGTGCCTGGAGTCTCCCAGGACTCGGATCCTACGAGCAGTACTTC.

The gene calls are TRBV27 and TRBJ2-3; 11 bases agree with TRBD2. This CDR3 comprises 17 residues. Germline values: CDR1 MNHEY, CDR2 SMNVEV (reference sequence). With V trimmed by 5 bases and J by 2 bases, 9 bases remained unmatched. The DNA of the CDR3 is TGTGCCAGCAGTCTCATAACTAGCGGGGGAATCACAGATACGCAGTATTTT. This translates into CASSLITSGGITDTQYF.

The V gene is TRBV9, the J gene TRBJ1-2, with 7 bases lining up with TRBD1. The V gene end was trimmed by 3 bases and the J gene end by 4 bases; junction bases not matched to a gene: 9. The CDR3 contains 15 residues. In germline, CDR1 is SGDLS, CDR2 YYNGEE. CDR3 sequence: CASSAPRDSPYGYTF. The CDR3 region has the DNA TGTGCCAGCAGCGCCCCCCGGGACAGCCCCTATGGCTACACCTTC. The whole variable domain, remainder taken from reference TRBV9 and TRBJ1-2, is DSGVTQTPKHLITATGQRVTLRCSPRSGDLSVYWYQQSLDQGLQFLIQYYNGEERAKGNILERFSAQQFPDLHSELNLSSLELGDSALYFCASSAPRDSPYGYTFGSGTRLTVV.

A single count supports this clone. V and J are TRBV5-1 and TRBJ2-1; 15 bases agree with TRBD2. J was trimmed by 4 bases and V by 4 bases; bases with no gene match: 3. The CDR3 extends over 16 amino acids. Germline CDR1 is SGHRS and CDR2 is YFSETQ. The CDR3 DNA reads TGCGCCAGCAGCCGGACTAGCGGGGGGGCGTACAATGAGCAGTTCTTC. Amino acids: CASSRTSGGAYNEQFF.

The chain joins TRBV4-3 to TRBJ1-2; D call uncertain. With 0 bases removed from V and 6 bases from J, the gap between germline ends came to 11 bases. CDR3 length: 14 amino acids. Germline V gene data show CDR1 as LGHNA and CDR2 as YSLEER. This chain's CDR3 is CASSQDRELDGYTF. In DNA, the CDR3 is TGCGCCAGCAGCCAAGATCGGGAACTCGATGGCTACACCTTC.

The J gene is TRBJ2-7, the V gene TRBV18; possibly TRBD1 for D (6 bases). Trimming took off 3 bases at V and 7 bases at J, with 16 bases between the two ends. Per germline, CDR1 KGHSH and CDR2 LQKENI. CDR3 length: 14 amino acids. The CDR3 protein is CASSPPDRPGEQYF. The CDR3 coding sequence is TGTGCCAGCTCACCCCCCGACAGGCCAGGGGAGCAGTACTTC.

The chain employs TRBV7-8 and TRBJ1-4; D may be TRBD1 (5 bases). Germline CDR1 SGHVS, CDR2 FQNEAQ. The CDR3 has 15 residues. V dropped 3 bases and J dropped 7 bases, with 15 bases sitting between them. CDR3 residues: CASSLLVGEGEKLFF. In DNA form, the CDR3 reads TGTGCCAGCAGCTTGCTTGTAGGGGAAGGTGAAAAACTGTTTTTT.

This chain links TRBV7-8 with TRBJ2-6, with TRBD2 matching 7 bases. CDR3 length equals 17 residues. Germline CDR1 and CDR2: SGHVS and FQNEAQ. Trimming at V came to 2 bases and at J to 2 bases, leaving 6 bases not matched to a gene. CDR3 amino acids: CASSLPLGGAGANVLTF. The CDR3 region has the DNA TGTGCCAGCAGCTTACCATTGGGGGGGGCTGGGGCCAACGTCCTGACTTTC.

This chain links TRBV13 with TRBJ2-3; D call uncertain. Trimming took off 1 base at V and 6 bases at J, with 8 bases between the two ends. CDR1 is PRHDT and CDR2 is FYEKMQ in the germline V gene (reference sequence). This CDR3 is built from 13 residues. CDR3 region: CASSLDSGDTQYF. The CDR3 coding sequence is TGTGCCAGCAGCTTAGACAGTGGGGATACGCAGTATTTT.

This clone was seen only once. The V call is TRBV5-1, the J call TRBJ1-2; no reliable D call. The CDR3 spans 16 residues. V gave up 0 bases and J gave up 3 bases, with 15 bases separating them. From germline, CDR1 is SGHRS and CDR2 YFSETQ. The CDR3 is CASSLGSTGRDYGYTF. The CDR3 nucleotides read TGCGCCAGCAGCTTGGGTTCTACGGGAAGAGACTATGGCTACACCTTC.

The V call is TRBV5-1, the J call TRBJ2-1; D possibly corresponds to TRBD2 (6 bases). This CDR3 is built from 15 residues. Between the trimmed V and J ends, which lost 0 bases and 7 bases, there was a span of 14 bases. In germline, CDR1 is SGHRS, CDR2 YFSETQ. Here the CDR3 DNA reads TGCGCCAGCAGCTTGGGCAGCTATGCGGGAAATGAGCAGTTCTTC. Encoded protein: CASSLGSYAGNEQFF.

The CDR3 is CATSRNSGNQETQYF. CDR3 in DNA: TGTGCCACCAGCAGGAATAGCGGAAATCAAGAGACCCAGTACTTC. The chain links TRBV15 to TRBJ2-5; TRBD2 might be the D (6 bases). This CDR3 is built from 15 residues. Trimming took off 3 bases at V and 2 bases at J, with 13 bases between the two ends. From germline, CDR1 is LNHNV and CDR2 YYDKDF (reference sequence).

The chain links TRBV6-1 to TRBJ1-2; 7 bases map to TRBD1. The CDR3 runs to 14 residues. CDR1 and CDR2 from the germline V gene are MNHNS and SASEGT. Trimming at V came to 6 bases and at J to 1 base, leaving 5 bases not matched to a gene. The CDR3 DNA sequence: TGTGCCAGCAGGGGGACAGTGTTTAACTATGGCTACACCTTC. Amino acids: CASRGTVFNYGYTF.

The CDR3 DNA sequence: TGCGCCAGCAGCTTGTCCGTGGGTGTAGGACTAGGAGCGGAGACCCAGTACTTC. Translation gives CASSLSVGVGLGAETQYF. This chain joins TRBV5-1 and TRBJ2-5; 7 nucleotides align to TRBD2. Germline CDR1 SGHRS, CDR2 YFSETQ. V was pared by 1 base and J by 5 bases, with 17 bases of the junction left unmatched. CDR3 length: 18 amino acids. The variable domain in full, with the rest retrieved from reference TRBV5-1 and TRBJ2-5, is KAGVTQTPRYLIKTRGQQVTLSCSPISGHRSVSWYQQTPGQGLQFLFEYFSETQRNKGNFPGRFSGRQFSNSRSEMNVSTLELGDSALYLCASSLSVGVGLGAETQYFGPGTRLLVL.

CDR3 nucleotide sequence: TGCGCCAGCAGCTTGGGGACTAGCGGGAGACAGACCCAGTACTTC. Protein product: CASSLGTSGRQTQYF. This sequence joins TRBV5-1 and TRBJ2-5, with 13 positions matching TRBD2. V was clipped by 0 bases and J by 6 bases; unmatched bases: 2. The CDR3 loop spans 15 amino acids. The germline V gene has CDR1 SGHRS and CDR2 YFSETQ.

The rearrangement links TRBV27 to TRBJ1-2; no clear D. Germline V gives CDR1 MNHEY, CDR2 SMNVEV (reference sequence). CDR3 length: 13 amino acids. V was pared by 3 bases and J by 8 bases, with 13 bases between. The CDR3 sequence: CASSFQRGEGYTF. The CDR3 bases are TGTGCCAGCAGTTTCCAACGCGGTGAGGGCTACACCTTC.

The chain has TRBV7-2 and TRBJ2-7; TRBD2 might be the D (6 bases). Germline assignment: CDR1 SGHTA and CDR2 FQGNSA. V was shortened by 0 bases and J by 7 bases, with 10 bases between the two germline ends. CDR3 size: 13 residues. The CDR3 protein is CASSLAEGTEQYF. CDR3 DNA sequence: TGTGCCAGCAGCTTAGCGGAGGGGACTGAGCAGTACTTC.

This clone was found a few times. The V and J genes are TRBV7-2 and TRBJ1-2; D ambiguous. Per germline, CDR1 SGHTA and CDR2 FQGNSA. V dropped 5 bases and J dropped 4 bases, with 8 bases sitting between them. CDR3 length: 12 amino acids. The CDR3, as DNA: TGTGCCAGCAGCCCCTTGTCCTATGGCTACACCTTC. Its protein is CASSPLSYGYTF.

This CDR3 is CASSQGGQSSGNTIYF. The DNA of the CDR3 is TGCGCCAGCAGCCAAGGGGGACAGAGCTCTGGAAACACCATATATTTT. The V call is TRBV4-1, the J call TRBJ1-3, with 7 bases that match TRBD1. The V gene's germline CDR1 is MGHRA and CDR2 YSYEKL. The CDR3 is made up of 16 amino acids. J gave up 0 bases and V 1 base, and 3 bases lay outside the gene matches.

This sequence joins TRBV11-3 and TRBJ2-6; 7 bases line up with TRBD1. V lost 9 bases and J lost 0; bases outside the gene matches: 11. The CDR3 length is 17 residues. Per the germline V gene, CDR1 is SGHNT and CDR2 is YENEEA. CDR3 amino acids: CARPWDSYSSGANVLTF. In nucleotides, the CDR3 is TGTGCCAGACCGTGGGACAGTTATTCCTCTGGGGCCAACGTCCTGACTTTC. Full variable domain (rest looked up from reference TRBV11-3 and TRBJ2-6): EAGVVQSPRYKIIEKKQPVAFWCNPISGHNTLYWYLQNLGQGPELLIRYENEEAVDDSQLPKDRFSAERLKGVDSTLKIQPAELGDSAVYLCARPWDSYSSGANVLTFGAGSRLTVL.

There are a few counts of this clone. CDR3 amino acids: CASSPAVEDSPLHF. The CDR3 nucleotides are TGTGCCAGCTCACCGGCAGTAGAGGATTCACCCCTCCACTTT. The chain combines TRBV18 with TRBJ1-6, with D unclear. In germline, CDR1 is KGHSH, CDR2 LQKENI. V gave up 3 bases and J gave up 8 bases, with 11 bases separating them. This CDR3 has 14 residues.

The CDR3 protein is CASSLANSQGGQPQHF. The CDR3 region has the DNA TGTGCCAGCAGCTTAGCGAACTCACAGGGTGGTCAGCCCCAGCATTTT. The V and J genes are TRBV7-8 and TRBJ1-5; maybe TRBD1 (6 bases). The CDR3 has 16 amino acids. Trimming removed 0 bases from V and 6 bases from J, with 15 bases in between. CDR1 is SGHVS and CDR2 is FQNEAQ in the germline V gene.

V usage is TRBV19 and J usage is TRBJ2-3; 7 bases agree with TRBD2. The CDR3 runs 13 residues. The trim removed 7 bases at V and 3 bases at J, leaving 4 bases unmatched. Germline V gives CDR1 LNHDA, CDR2 SQIVND (reference sequence). The DNA of the CDR3 is TGTGCCAGTAACGCGGGAGTGACAGATACGCAGTATTTT. Its translation is CASNAGVTDTQYF.

J is TRBJ1-2 and V is TRBV6-1, with D unresolved. The CDR3 runs to 14 residues. Between the trimmed V and J ends, which lost 3 bases and 0 bases, there was a span of 8 bases. The germline V gene encodes CDR1 MNHNS and CDR2 SASEGT. Here the CDR3 reads CASSDRGANYGYTF. CDR3 DNA: TGTGCCAGCAGTGACCGCGGAGCTAACTATGGCTACACCTTC.

The chain combines TRBV9 with TRBJ2-5; 11 bases map to TRBD2. J lost 5 bases, V lost 4 bases, and 7 bases had no gene match. The length of the CDR3 is 15 residues. The V gene's germline CDR1 is SGDLS and CDR2 YYNGEE. This chain's CDR3 is CASSTGLADRETQYF. In DNA form, the CDR3 reads TGTGCCAGCAGCACGGGACTAGCGGATAGGGAGACCCAGTACTTC. Full variable domain (remainder filled in from reference TRBV9 and TRBJ2-5): DSGVTQTPKHLITATGQRVTLRCSPRSGDLSVYWYQQSLDQGLQFLIQYYNGEERAKGNILERFSAQQFPDLHSELNLSSLELGDSALYFCASSTGLADRETQYFGPGTRLLVL.

The chain carries TRBV27 and TRBJ2-3; 9 nucleotides match TRBD2. This CDR3 is 14 amino acids long. Germline CDR1 MNHEY, CDR2 SMNVEV (reference sequence). With V trimmed by 2 bases and J by 7 bases, 4 bases remained unmatched. In nucleotides, the CDR3 is TGTGCCAGCAGTTTAGGGCTAGCGGGATATACGCAGTATTTT. Protein: CASSLGLAGYTQYF.

The chain joins TRBV6-1 to TRBJ2-5, with D possibly TRBD1 on 5 matching bases. Looked up from germline, CDR1 is MNHNS and CDR2 is SASEGT. This CDR3 is built from 13 residues. The V end was cut by 4 bases, the J end by 5 bases, with 11 bases between. This CDR3 is CASSVGAWETQYF. CDR3 DNA: TGTGCCAGCAGTGTTGGGGCCTGGGAGACCCAGTACTTC.